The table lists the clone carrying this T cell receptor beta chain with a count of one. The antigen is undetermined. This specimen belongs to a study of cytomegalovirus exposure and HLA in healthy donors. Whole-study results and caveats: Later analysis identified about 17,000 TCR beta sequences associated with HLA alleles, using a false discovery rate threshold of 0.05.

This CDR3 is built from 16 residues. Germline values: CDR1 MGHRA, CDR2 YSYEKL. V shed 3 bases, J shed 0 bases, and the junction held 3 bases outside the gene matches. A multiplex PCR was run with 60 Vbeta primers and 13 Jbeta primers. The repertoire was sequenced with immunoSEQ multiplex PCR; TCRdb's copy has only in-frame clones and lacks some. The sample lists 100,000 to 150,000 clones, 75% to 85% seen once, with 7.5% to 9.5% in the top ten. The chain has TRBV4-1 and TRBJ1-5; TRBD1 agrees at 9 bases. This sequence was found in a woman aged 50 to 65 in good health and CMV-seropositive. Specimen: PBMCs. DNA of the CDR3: TGCGCCAGCAGCCACAGACAGGGGGGTAGCAATCAGCCCCAGCATTTT. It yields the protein CASSHRQGGSNQPQHF.